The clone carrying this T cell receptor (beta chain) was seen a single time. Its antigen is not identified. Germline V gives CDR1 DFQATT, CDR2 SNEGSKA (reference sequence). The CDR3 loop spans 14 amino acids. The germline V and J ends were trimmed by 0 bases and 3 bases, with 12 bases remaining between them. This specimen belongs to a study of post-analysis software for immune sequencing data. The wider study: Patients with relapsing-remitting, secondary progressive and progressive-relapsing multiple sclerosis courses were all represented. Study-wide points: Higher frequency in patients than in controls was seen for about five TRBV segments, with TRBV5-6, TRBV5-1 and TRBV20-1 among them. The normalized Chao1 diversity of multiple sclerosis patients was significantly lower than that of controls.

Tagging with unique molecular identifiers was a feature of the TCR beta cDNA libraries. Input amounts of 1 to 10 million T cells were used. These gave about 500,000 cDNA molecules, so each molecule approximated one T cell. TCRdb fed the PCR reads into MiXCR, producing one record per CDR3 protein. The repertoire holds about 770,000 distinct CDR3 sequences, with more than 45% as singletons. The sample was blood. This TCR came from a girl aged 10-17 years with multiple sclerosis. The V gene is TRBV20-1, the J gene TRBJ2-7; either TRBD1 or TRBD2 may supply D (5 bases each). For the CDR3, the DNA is TGCAGTGCTAGAGAGATTCGGGGCAGCTACGAGCAGTACTTC. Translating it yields CSAREIRGSYEQYF.